What follows describes a single T cell receptor (beta chain). Its antigen is undetermined. CDR1 is SGHRS and CDR2 is YFSETQ in the germline V gene. V gave up 4 bases and J gave up 0 bases; unmatched junction bases: 6. The CDR3 is made up of 15 amino acids. This record comes from a study of cytomegalovirus exposure and HLA in healthy donors. Overall study results and limits: Researchers reported that a few CMV-associated chains were confirmed in vitro as CMV antigen-specific. A list of around 150 TCR beta chains associated with cytomegalovirus was given. Cytomegalovirus status, reportedly, was diagnosed with high specificity and sensitivity by the classifier.

Clones were sequenced by immunoSEQ multiplex PCR, and TCRdb holds only the in-frame ones, with some missing. This sample has about 250,000 clones; about 90% occur once, and the top ten carry about 12%. What was sequenced was PBMCs. The V call is TRBV5-1, the J call TRBJ2-7; 8 bases fit TRBD1. This TCR was recovered from a man aged 18-30 years in good health and CMV-seropositive. Here the CDR3 reads CASSPGQESSYEQYF. CDR3 nucleotides: TGCGCCAGCAGCCCGGGACAGGAAAGCTCCTACGAGCAGTACTTC. Supplemented by reference TRBV5-1 and TRBJ2-7, the full variable domain reads KAGVTQTPRYLIKTRGQQVTLSCSPISGHRSVSWYQQTPGQGLQFLFEYFSETQRNKGNFPGRFSGRQFSNSRSEMNVSTLELGDSALYLCASSPGQESSYEQYFGPGTRLTVT.